Shown below are 9 T cell receptor beta chains from a single sample sequenced in a study of glioma-infiltrating T cells. Using RNA template, CDR3s of TCR alpha and beta were amplified with iRepertoire arm-PCR. TCRdb analysed the multiplex PCR reads with MiXCR anew, one entry per CDR3 protein. The sample includes about 410,000 distinct CDR3 sequences, roughly two fifths of them seen just once. Sequencing was carried out using glioma tissue, nonneoplastic brain tissue, or PBMCs (not recorded which). The receptors were gathered from a human donor with low-grade glioma or glioblastoma, undergoing nonglioma brain surgery, or in good health (not recorded which).

This clonotype was seen a few times. The V and J genes are TRBV7-2 and TRBJ2-7, with D perhaps assigned TRBD1 or TRBD2 (6 bases each). The germline V and J ends were trimmed by 5 bases and 3 bases, with 17 bases remaining between them. The CDR3 sequence is 15 residues long. Germline values: CDR1 SGHTA, CDR2 FQGNSA. The CDR3 spells CASSPYTGANYEQYF. Written as DNA, the CDR3 is TGTGCCAGCAGCCCTTACACGGGGGCAAACTACGAGCAGTACTTC.

This clonotype has more than one count but fewer than ten. The rearrangement links TRBV3-1 to TRBJ2-3; no definite D call. V was trimmed by 0 bases and J by 2 bases, leaving 6 bases between them. Germline V CDR1 and CDR2: LGHDT, YNNKEL (reference sequence). The CDR3 loop spans 14 amino acids. For the CDR3, the DNA is TGTGCCAGCAGCCAAGATTCTTTCACAGATACGCAGTATTTT. Translating gives CASSQDSFTDTQYF.

This chain joins TRBV11-2 and TRBJ2-4; D unclear. CDR3 length equals 13 residues. V lost 2 bases and J 7 bases, leaving 9 bases between the germline ends. Germline loops: CDR1 SGHAT, CDR2 FQNNGV. CDR3 region: CASSLNQENIQYF. CDR3 bases: TGTGCCAGCAGCTTAAACCAGGAGAACATTCAGTACTTC.

This clonotype was counted between two and nine times. V usage is TRBV4-3 and J usage is TRBJ1-1; D gene uncertain. Per the germline V gene, CDR1 is LGHNA and CDR2 is YSLEER. Between the trimmed V and J ends, which lost 3 bases and 6 bases, there was a span of 11 bases. The CDR3 extends over 13 amino acids. The CDR3 DNA reads TGCGCCAGCAGCCATCCTGGGGTCGCTGAAGCTTTCTTT. It encodes CASSHPGVAEAFF.

In regard to this clonotype: This clone may be a read error of a much larger clone one base away. CDR3 region: CASSPQQSMNTKAFF. In DNA, the CDR3 is TGTGCCAGCAGTCCGCAACAGAGCATGAACACTAAAGCTTTCTTT. The rearrangement uses TRBV27 and TRBJ1-1; D gene uncertain. The CDR3 loop spans 15 amino acids. Germline loops: CDR1 MNHEY, CDR2 SMNVEV (reference sequence).

Remarks on this clonotype: This sequence may be a read error, since a much larger clone differs from it by one base. Here the CDR3 omits its conserved ending phenylalanine or tryptophan, so a read error is the likely source. The chain is built from TRBV6-5 and TRBJ2-3; 8 bases are a match to TRBD2. The CDR3 is made up of 17 amino acids. In germline, CDR1 is MNHEY, CDR2 SVGAGI. V trimming: 2 bases; J trimming: 0 bases; junction bases outside the gene matches: 7. Here the CDR3 DNA reads TGTGCCAGCAGTTACACTGGAACTAGCGGAAGCACAGATACGCAGTATATT. Protein sequence: CASSYTGTSGSTDTQYI.

Ten or more counts support this clonotype. The chain employs TRBV20-1 and TRBJ1-2; D unresolved. Trimming stripped 3 bases from V and 2 bases from J, with 10 bases between. Looked up from germline, CDR1 is DFQATT and CDR2 is SNEGSKA (reference sequence). This CDR3 is built from 13 residues. CDR3 amino acids: CSASQINNYGYTF. CDR3 DNA sequence: TGCAGTGCTAGTCAAATCAACAACTATGGCTACACCTTC.

The chain joins TRBV20-1 to TRBJ1-4, with a tentative D call TRBD1 (5 bases). Germline V gene data show CDR1 as DFQATT and CDR2 as SNEGSKA (reference sequence). There are 13 residues in the CDR3. In DNA form, the CDR3 reads TGCAGCGCACGGGACCTCTCGGGGGAAAAACTGTTTTTT. Translation gives CSARDLSGEKLFF.

The V and J genes are TRBV28 and TRBJ2-1; TRBD2 might be the D (6 bases). Germline loops: CDR1 MDHEN, CDR2 SYDVKM. The CDR3 consists of 14 residues. V was pared by 6 bases and J by 10 bases, with 19 bases between. The DNA for the CDR3 is TGTGCCAGCAGCGGTTGGGCGGGAATTCAGGAGCAGTTCTTC. It yields the protein CASSGWAGIQEQFF.